This entry features one T cell receptor beta chain sequence. The antigen is unknown. The people who donated were healthy Finnish babies having corrective surgery for congenital heart defects. Blood DNA came from all available leukocytes, not a fixed cell number. The table came from immunoSEQ multiplex PCR; TCRdb's copy has only in-frame clones and leaves some out. This table holds roughly 60,000 clones, about 94% found once. Per the germline V gene, CDR1 is LGHNA and CDR2 is YSLEER. V lost 0 bases, J lost 0 bases, and 6 bases lay in between. The CDR3 loop spans 15 amino acids. The data originate from a study of human thymus T cells. Study-level points and caveats: What appeared biased in thymic and blood repertoires was the usage of V and J genes.

The chain carries TRBV4-3 and TRBJ1-3; no clear D. The sample taken for sequencing was blood. The origin of this receptor is a boy in the first two years of life with a congenital heart defect but otherwise immunologically healthy. CDR3: CASSQDSPSGNTIYF. CDR3 DNA: TGCGCCAGCAGCCAAGACAGTCCCTCTGGAAACACCATATATTTT.